This T cell receptor beta chain was profiled in a study of blood T cells in healthy people across ages. CDR3 size: 15 residues. CDR1 KGHDR and CDR2 SFDVKD come from the germline V gene. V was pared by 4 bases and J by 5 bases, with 7 bases of the junction left unmatched. Study-level findings and limits: PBMCs were not sorted, which prevented a conclusive comparison of naive versus antigen-experienced cells. Long-lived donors had more naive CD4+ cells and higher diversity than aged donors.

Comments on this clonotype: Its specificity is not known.

Then a second PCR, running roughly 7 to 11 cycles, was carried out with a sample-barcoded 5' primer and a J-beta primer mix. One entry per CDR3 protein results from TCRdb running MiXCR on the 5' RACE reads. The sample lists some 710,000 distinct CDR3 sequences; about 46% were seen once. This chain links TRBV24-1 with TRBJ1-2, with 9 bases identical to TRBD1. This receptor was obtained from a man older than 75 in good health. Sequenced material: blood. The CDR3 bases are TGTGCCACCAGTGACGCGGACAGGGGTGAATATGGCTACACCTTC. Its translation is CATSDADRGEYGYTF.